This TCR beta chain stems from a study of regulatory T cells in long-lasting Graves disease (dated by TCRdb to 2020 to 2022). Describing the broader study: In the newly diagnosed Graves' disease group, patients had been taking antithyroid drugs for less than 3 months. Patients with persistent Graves' disease were compared with patients with newly diagnosed Graves' disease using TCR sequencing and RNA sequencing of peripheral blood. The study took place in China and was registered as a clinical trial. A total of about 35 samples underwent TCR sequencing: about 13 from persistent and around 20 from newly diagnosed Graves' disease patients.

The investigation overall reported the following: Sequencing and analysis were limited to the TCR beta chain. Only peripheral blood was studied, because thyroid tissue, the primary lesion, was inaccessible. Patients with persistent disease shared more public clonotypes (under 3,000) than newly diagnosed patients did (nearly 1,000). The authors noted that the small sample size was a limitation that may lower accuracy. TRBV28, TRBJ1-2 and TRBJ2-5 were preferentially used in persistent disease, while TRBV20-1 and TRBJ2-1 were favored in newly diagnosed disease. Persistent Graves' disease patients showed lower TCR Shannon entropy and fewer highly expanded clones than newly diagnosed patients, suggesting clonal expansion.

Libraries were constructed by multiplex PCR. TCRdb records Illumina HiSeq 4000 as the sequencer. To build TCR beta libraries, CDR3 regions were amplified by Arm-PCR using iRepertoire HTBI primers. Before sequencing, the PCR products went through gel purification. The original methods were these. A total of roughly 65 TRBV and some 15 TRBJ segments were identified across samples and were used for gene usage analysis of CDR3 amino acid clonotypes. Filtered high-quality paired reads were merged into contigs using COPE and FqMerger. Contigs were aligned with BLAST to IMGT TRBV, TRBD and TRBJ reference genes, and CDR3 was defined per IMGT. Highly expanded clones were defined as clonotypes with a frequency above 0.1%. Repertoire diversity was measured by Shannon entropy, and V-J evenness by the Gini coefficient. Public clonotypes were defined as clonotypes shared by more than one individual. The public sequencing data were trimmed at Q25 with fastp and processed into clonotypes with MiXCR by TCRdb, which kept only in-frame beta chains. All rows with the same CDR3 protein become a single entry with the most common DNA and genes. These V and J calls originate from TCRdb's pipeline instead of the authors' own analysis. The sample profile shows about 400,000 distinct CDR3 sequences; around 16% of them were found once. Jointly, the top ten make up over 20% of the sample.

This specimen's time point label, interpreted: newly diagnosed GD, antithyroid drugs for less than 3 months. RNA was extracted from PBMCs in TRIzol for both TCR sequencing and RNA sequencing. The diagnosis of Graves' disease was made according to American Thyroid Association guidelines. Patients were recruited from an endocrinology department in Xi'an, China. Each patient gave 9 to 10 milliliters of peripheral blood, collected in an EDTA anticoagulant tube. Ficoll Paque Plus density gradient separation was used to isolate PBMCs, and no further T cell sorting was done. RNA quality was checked with an Agilent 2100 Bioanalyzer and agarose gel, and concentration with a NanoDrop 2000. CDR1 and CDR2 are drawn from the germline V gene: MDHEN, SYDVKM. The CDR3 starts with the cysteine, ends with the phenylalanine, and has 15 residues. Solely the CDR3 DNA is kept, with 45 bases framed from the first base. About this clonotype itself: The antigen this receptor binds is unknown. One end of the junction does not line up with germline, which may come from a read error.

The sample was also reused in another study, on T cells in Graves' hyperthyroidism and ophthalmopathy. As the second study states: A patient counted as having stable Graves' hyperthyroidism if no progression to ophthalmopathy occurred over 18 months of follow-up. Hyperthyroidism patients were newly diagnosed, with disease duration under 2 months, and aged 18 to 65 years. The study excluded patients with uncontrolled infections, other autoimmune diseases, pregnancy or lactation. Clinical symptoms, serum thyroxine and TRAb, thyroid ultrasound, and orbital computed tomography formed the basis for the diagnoses. For the first round of RT-PCR on the TCR CDR3, the HTBI primer set was used together with the Qiagen OneStep RT-PCR kit. Blood samples also contained most of the expanded thyroid clonotypes (frequency above 0.001), which suggests that blood repertoires may reflect thyroid immune responses. A 13 V-J signature model separated ophthalmopathy from stable hyperthyroidism, with nearly 90% sensitivity and about 81% specificity in cross-validation and 80%/75% in testing. In validation, the model predicted progression to ophthalmopathy a median of approximately 6.6 months before onset, with roughly 70% sensitivity and 72.22% specificity. A discovery cohort of roughly 100 patients, roughly 45 with Graves' ophthalmopathy and more than 55 with stable Graves' hyperthyroidism, was used to find distinguishing TCR V-J signatures. Prospective prediction of ophthalmopathy was tested in an independent validation cohort of 18 to 20 hyperthyroidism patients and 17 patients who later progressed to ophthalmopathy. The approximately 100 discovery patients were randomly split 7:3 into training and test sets. The study also compared thyroid tissue and blood T-cell repertoires from roughly six Graves' hyperthyroidism patients. Once sampling was done, hyperthyroidism patients were given methimazole at a starting dose of 30 mg daily, whereas ophthalmopathy patients were given high-dose intravenous methylprednisolone. The libraries were constructed in a second round of multiplex PCR and then size-selected and purified. Paired-end sequencing of the libraries was performed with 100 bp reads on an Illumina HiSeq2000. SOAPnuke was used to process the raw data, with reads discarded if the reads contained adapters or uncalled bases, had a mean Phred below 15, or lacked an exact constant-primer or identifier match. COPE v1.2.5 was used to merge high-quality paired reads, and clonotypes were defined as unique nucleotide sequences. Clonotypes were aligned to IMGT TRBV, TRBD and TRBJ reference segments using MiTCR v1.1. The analysis was restricted to V-J combinations with a frequency above 0.0001, which together covered 99.2% of the repertoires. The TCS score was defined as F50 (clonal expansion) divided by E x V (chaos), with BLOSUM62-based TCRdist calculated between CDR3 peptides within each V-J. Welch's t-statistics and random forest reduced roughly 540 V-J features to fewer than 15, which were used in a naive Bayes classifier (R e1071). Sample size was not statistically predetermined, and blinding of investigators to group allocation was not performed. TCR Vbeta CDR3 sequencing of some 140 peripheral blood samples (43 ophthalmopathy, over 70 hyperthyroidism and around 17 progressor patients) is reported in the paper.

The starting material was peripheral blood mononuclear cells (PBMCs), obtained at new diagnosis, from a patient treated with antithyroid drugs. Recombination connected TRBV28 to TRBJ2-7, and TRBD1 aligns with 10 junction nucleotides. The TCR originated in a woman aged 18-29 years with Graves disease. Donor details come from another sample of the same person, matched by shared clones. The DNA reads as follows: TGTACCAGCAGATCCTCGGGGACAGGGGCCTACGAGCAGTACTTC. Translated, it reads CTSRSSGTGAYEQYF.